Listed below are T cell receptor beta chains from one sample, sequenced in a study of blood T cell repertoires in COVID-19. Sequenced by immunoSEQ multiplex PCR; TCRdb stores in-frame clones only, minus some. The sample contains some 25,000 clones, about 89% of which appear only once. Sample: peripheral blood. Receptor source: a man between 65 and 85 years old with acute or convalescent COVID-19. Both conserved end residues are part of each CDR3. The D gene is left open where the match is weak. Some rows mark clone size as missing; the rest say once, few, many or name a class of expanded clone.

clone_size,v_call,d_call,j_call,cdr3_aa,cdr3_nt
NA,TRBV7-8,TRBD1,TRBJ2-7,CASSPSGTGLYEQYF,TGTGCCAGCAGCCCGTCCGGGACAGGGCTCTACGAGCAGTACTTC
NA,TRBV7-9,TRBD1,TRBJ2-3,CASSRQGSTDTQYF,TGTGCCAGCAGCAGACAGGGGAGCACAGATACGCAGTATTTT
once,TRBV19,NA,TRBJ2-2,CASSIKGFTGELFF,TGTGCCAGTAGTATTAAGGGGTTCACCGGGGAGCTGTTTTTT
NA,TRBV5-4,TRBD1,TRBJ1-4,CASSLPTGGNEKLFF,TGTGCCAGCAGCTTGCCGACAGGGGGGAATGAAAAACTGTTTTTT
once,TRBV6-1,TRBD1,TRBJ1-3,CASSVRQGAPSSGNTIYF,TGTGCCAGCAGTGTCCGACAGGGGGCACCTAGCTCTGGAAACACCATATATTTT
NA,TRBV7-3,NA,TRBJ2-2,CASSSQGMGFTGELFF,TGTGCCAGCAGCAGTCAGGGGATGGGGTTTACCGGGGAGCTGTTTTTT
NA,TRBV20-1,TRBD2,TRBJ2-5,CSASEGASGIQETQYF,TGCAGTGCTAGTGAGGGCGCTAGCGGGATTCAAGAGACCCAGTACTTC
NA,TRBV10-1,NA,TRBJ2-4,CASSEYTAGIQYF,TGCGCCAGCAGTGAGTACACGGCGGGCATTCAGTACTTC
NA,TRBV10-1,TRBD1,TRBJ2-7,CASKPGQGVEQYF,TGCGCCAGCAAACCGGGACAGGGAGTCGAGCAGTACTTC
NA,TRBV9,TRBD2,TRBJ2-1,CASSVFTSGSDEQFF,TGTGCCAGCAGCGTATTTACTAGCGGGAGCGATGAGCAGTTCTTC
NA,TRBV9,NA,TRBJ2-4,CASSVATLGAGTLAKNIQYF,TGTGCCAGCAGCGTAGCTACCTTAGGGGCGGGGACTTTAGCCAAAAACATTCAGTACTTC
NA,TRBV30,TRBD1,TRBJ1-5,CAWGQGSNQPQHF,TGTGCCTGGGGACAGGGGTCCAATCAGCCCCAGCATTTT
NA,TRBV29-1,TRBD1,TRBJ2-6,CSVPGTGTGANVLTF,TGCAGCGTACCCGGGACAGGGACTGGGGCCAACGTCCTGACTTTC
NA,TRBV7-3,TRBD2,TRBJ2-2,CASSLMGTSGMAGELFF,TGTGCCAGCAGCTTAATGGGGACTAGCGGGATGGCCGGGGAGCTGTTTTTT
NA,TRBV7-9,TRBD1,TRBJ2-7,CASSTRQGGEQYF,TGTGCCAGCAGCACCCGACAGGGGGGCGAGCAGTACTTC
NA,TRBV19,TRBD1,TRBJ1-5,CASSITVTGSDQPQHF,TGTGCCAGTAGTATAACAGTGACAGGGTCCGATCAGCCCCAGCATTTT
NA,TRBV18,NA,TRBJ2-3,CASSPFEAASTDTQYF,TGTGCCAGCTCACCATTTGAAGCGGCTAGCACAGATACGCAGTATTTT
NA,TRBV7-2,NA,TRBJ2-1,CASGRKRSNEQFF,TGTGCCAGCGGACGGAAGCGGTCCAATGAGCAGTTCTTC
once,TRBV27,NA,TRBJ2-3,CASSSKPGDTQYF,TGTGCCAGCAGTTCAAAACCCGGAGATACGCAGTATTTT
NA,TRBV7-8,TRBD2,TRBJ2-6,CASSLDRSGRATGANVLTF,TGTGCCAGCAGCTTAGATCGGAGCGGGAGGGCCACTGGGGCCAACGTCCTGACTTTC
NA,TRBV19,NA,TRBJ1-5,CASSATAVVHQPQHF,TGTGCCAGTAGTGCAACCGCTGTAGTCCATCAGCCCCAGCATTTT
NA,TRBV7-9,TRBD2,TRBJ2-2,CASSRTSGKGELFF,TGTGCCAGCAGCCGTACTAGCGGGAAAGGGGAGCTGTTTTTT
NA,TRBV7-9,TRBD1,TRBJ1-2,CASSFGTGDYGYTF,TGTGCCAGCAGCTTTGGGACAGGAGACTATGGCTACACCTTC
NA,TRBV18,TRBD1,TRBJ1-1,CASSPGQGSYTEAFF,TGTGCCAGCTCTCCGGGACAGGGGTCGTACACTGAAGCTTTCTTT
NA,TRBV18,NA,TRBJ2-1,CASSPNRDEQFF,TGTGCCAGCTCACCCAACAGGGATGAGCAGTTCTTC
NA,TRBV5-4,TRBD1,TRBJ1-1,CASSRTGSGAEAFF,TGTGCCAGCAGCCGGACAGGGAGCGGGGCTGAAGCTTTCTTT